This T cell receptor (beta chain) comes out of a study of T cell responses to AZD1222 COVID-19 vaccine. Germline loops: CDR1 MNHEY, CDR2 SVGAGI. Trimming took off 5 bases at V and 8 bases at J, with 19 bases between the two ends. CDR3 length: 15 amino acids. Study-level points and caveats: Sampling captured repertoires only after the peak T cell response.

As for this clone: Its cognate antigen is unknown.

The data were produced by immunoSEQ multiplex PCR, yet TCRdb's version contains in-frame clones alone and is incomplete. The sample contains 100,000 to 130,000 clones, 75% to 95% of which appear only once. The source was peripheral blood, collected 28 days after the second AZD1222 dose. The chain has TRBV6-5 and TRBJ1-3; a possible D gene is TRBD1 (5 bases). This sequence was found in an adult who received the AZD1222 COVID-19 vaccine. CDR3 bases: TGTGCCAGCAGTCGAACTCCAGGGTTCCGGGACACCATATATTTT. As protein: CASSRTPGFRDTIYF.